The present entry profiles one T cell receptor beta chain with its context. Trimming removed 1 base at V and 5 bases at J, with 8 bases between. The CDR3 consists of 13 residues. Germline CDR1 and CDR2: MGHRA and YSYEKL. The entry originates in a study of OX40 agonist ivuxolimab in advanced cancers. Study-wide context: Patients undergoing dose escalation presented with hepatocellular carcinoma, melanoma, renal cell or head and neck cancer.

The assay was immunoSEQ multiplex PCR, and TCRdb's table has in-frame clones only and misses some. The repertoire holds 40,000 to 60,000 clones, about 81% seen once, with around 7% in the top ten. Excluded were patients having autoimmune disease history or systemic immunosuppression. The chain employs TRBV4-1 and TRBJ2-5; D not certain. The input for sequencing was CD4+ or CD8+ T cells sorted from blood, taken in a trial of the OX40 agonist ivuxolimab. The clonotype comes from an adult with an advanced solid tumor such as melanoma, head and neck, liver or kidney cancer. CDR3 amino acids: CASSQGVRETQYF. For the CDR3, the DNA is TGCGCCAGCAGCCAAGGTGTGCGGGAGACCCAGTACTTC.